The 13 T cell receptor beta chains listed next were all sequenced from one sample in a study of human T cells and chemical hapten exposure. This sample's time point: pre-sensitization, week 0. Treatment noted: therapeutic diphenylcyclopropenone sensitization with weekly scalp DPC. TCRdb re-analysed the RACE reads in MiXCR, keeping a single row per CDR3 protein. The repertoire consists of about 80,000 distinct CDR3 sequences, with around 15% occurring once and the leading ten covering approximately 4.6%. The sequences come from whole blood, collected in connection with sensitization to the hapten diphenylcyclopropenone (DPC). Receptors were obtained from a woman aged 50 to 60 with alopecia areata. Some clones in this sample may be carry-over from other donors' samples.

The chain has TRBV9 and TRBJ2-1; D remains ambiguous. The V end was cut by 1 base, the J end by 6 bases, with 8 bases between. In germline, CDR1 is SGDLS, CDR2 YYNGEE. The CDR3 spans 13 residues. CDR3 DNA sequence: TGTGCCAGCAGCGTAAGGGTAGGCAATGAGCAGTTCTTC. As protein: CASSVRVGNEQFF.

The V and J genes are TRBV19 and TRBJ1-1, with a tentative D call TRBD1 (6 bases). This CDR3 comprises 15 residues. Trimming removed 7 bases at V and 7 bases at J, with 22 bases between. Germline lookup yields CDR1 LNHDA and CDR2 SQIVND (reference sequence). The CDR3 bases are TGTGCCAGTAAGACCATGATGTCAGGGGCGGTTGAAGCTTTCTTT. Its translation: CASKTMMSGAVEAFF.

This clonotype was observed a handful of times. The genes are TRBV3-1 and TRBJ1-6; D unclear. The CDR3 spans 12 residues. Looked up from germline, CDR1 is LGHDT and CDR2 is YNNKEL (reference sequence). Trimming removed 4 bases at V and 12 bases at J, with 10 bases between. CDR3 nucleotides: TGTGCCAGCAGCCCCACGACGATACCCCTCCACTTT. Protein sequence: CASSPTTIPLHF.

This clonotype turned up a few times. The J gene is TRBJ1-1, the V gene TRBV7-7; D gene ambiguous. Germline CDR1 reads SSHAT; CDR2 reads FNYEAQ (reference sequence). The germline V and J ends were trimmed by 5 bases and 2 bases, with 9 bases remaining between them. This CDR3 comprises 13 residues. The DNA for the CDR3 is TGTGCCAGCAGCCCTGACCTTAACACTGAAGCTTTCTTT. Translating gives CASSPDLNTEAFF. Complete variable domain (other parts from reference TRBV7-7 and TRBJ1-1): GAGVSQSPRYKVTKRGQDVTLRCDPISSHATLYWYQQALGQGPEFLTYFNYEAQPDKSGLPSDRFSAERPEGSISTLTIQRTEQRDSAMYRCASSPDLNTEAFFGQGTRLTVV.

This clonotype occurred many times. CDR3 in amino acids: CASSLYNDSPLHF. The DNA of the CDR3 is TGTGCCAGCAGTTTATATAACGATTCACCCCTCCACTTT. The chain is built from TRBV12-3 or TRBV12-4 and TRBJ1-6; D is uncertain. CDR3 size: 13 residues. The V and J ends lost 2 bases and 8 bases respectively, with 7 bases between them.

CDR3 in amino acids: CSAVQGRSYEQYF. Written as DNA, the CDR3 is TGCAGTGCGGTACAGGGGAGGTCGTACGAGCAGTACTTC. The chain employs TRBV20-1 and TRBJ2-7; D perhaps matches TRBD1 (7 bases). Trimming took 6 bases from V and 4 from J, leaving 16 bases between them. Germline V gives CDR1 DFQATT, CDR2 SNEGSKA (reference sequence). The CDR3 loop spans 13 amino acids.

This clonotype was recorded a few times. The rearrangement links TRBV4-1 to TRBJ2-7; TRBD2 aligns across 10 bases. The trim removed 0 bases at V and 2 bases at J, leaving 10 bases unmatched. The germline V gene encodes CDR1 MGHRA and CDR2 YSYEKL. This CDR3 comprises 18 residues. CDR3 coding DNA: TGCGCCAGCAGCCAAGATAGCGGACTAGCGGTCTCTCCCTACGAGCAGTACTTC. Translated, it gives CASSQDSGLAVSPYEQYF.

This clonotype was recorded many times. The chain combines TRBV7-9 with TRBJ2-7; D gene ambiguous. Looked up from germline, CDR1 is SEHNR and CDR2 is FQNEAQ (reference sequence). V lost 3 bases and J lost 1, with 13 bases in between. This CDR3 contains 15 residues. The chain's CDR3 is CASSLEFLDSYEQYF. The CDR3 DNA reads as TGTGCCAGCAGCTTGGAGTTCCTGGATTCCTACGAGCAGTACTTC.

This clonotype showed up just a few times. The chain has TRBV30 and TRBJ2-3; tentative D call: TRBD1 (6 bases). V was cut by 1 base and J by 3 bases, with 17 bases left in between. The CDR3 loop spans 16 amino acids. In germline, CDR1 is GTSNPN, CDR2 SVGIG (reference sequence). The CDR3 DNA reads TGTGCCTGGAGTGGAAAACAGGGTAGAGCGACAGATACGCAGTATTTT. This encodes CAWSGKQGRATDTQYF.

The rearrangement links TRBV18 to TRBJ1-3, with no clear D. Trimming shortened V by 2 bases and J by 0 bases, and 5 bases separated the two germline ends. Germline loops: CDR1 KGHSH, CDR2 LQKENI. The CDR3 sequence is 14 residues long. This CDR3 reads CASSPGDSGNTIYF. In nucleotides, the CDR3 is TGTGCCAGCTCACCAGGAGACTCTGGAAACACCATATATTTT.

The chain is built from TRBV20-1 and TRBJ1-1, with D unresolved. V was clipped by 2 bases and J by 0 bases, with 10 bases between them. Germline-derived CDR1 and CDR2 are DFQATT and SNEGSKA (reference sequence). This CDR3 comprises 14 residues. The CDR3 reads CSARTGTLNTEAFF. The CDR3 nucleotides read TGCAGTGCTAGAACCGGAACCCTGAACACTGAAGCTTTCTTT.

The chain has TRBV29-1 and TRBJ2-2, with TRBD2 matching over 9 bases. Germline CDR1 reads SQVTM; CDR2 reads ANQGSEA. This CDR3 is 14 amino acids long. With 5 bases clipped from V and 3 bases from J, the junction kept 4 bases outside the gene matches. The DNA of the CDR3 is TGCAGCGTTATGCGGGAGGGATACACCGGGGAGCTGTTTTTT. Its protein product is CSVMREGYTGELFF.

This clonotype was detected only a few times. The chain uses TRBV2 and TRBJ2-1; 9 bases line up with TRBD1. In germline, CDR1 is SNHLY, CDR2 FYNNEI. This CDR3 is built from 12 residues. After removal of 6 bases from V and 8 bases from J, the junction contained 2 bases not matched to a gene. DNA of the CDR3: TGTGCCAGCAGGGGACAGGGCTATGAGCAGTTCTTC. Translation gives CASRGQGYEQFF. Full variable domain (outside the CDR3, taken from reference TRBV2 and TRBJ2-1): EPEVTQTPSHQVTQMGQEVILRCVPISNHLYFYWYRQILGQKVEFLVSFYNNEISEKSEIFDDQFSVERPDGSNFTLKIRSTKLEDSAMYFCASRGQGYEQFFGPGTRLTVL.